This section outlines one T cell receptor (beta chain) sequence together with its context. Antigen: not known. This specimen belongs to a study of graft-versus-host responses after intestinal transplantation. Only in-frame clones appear in the TCRdb table, and some are missing; sequencing was by immunoSEQ multiplex PCR. This table holds around 40,000 clones, approximately 95% found once. This receptor was taken from a human donor who was the organ donor for an intestinal transplant. The source material was unstimulated CD4+ T cells sorted from spleen or lymph node cells, sampled before transplant.

The CDR3 nucleotides read TGTGCCAGCAGCTTACCAGCCTATGGCTACACCTTC. Amino acids: CASSLPAYGYTF. This sequence joins TRBV11-2 and TRBJ1-2; no definite D call. V was cut by 2 bases and J by 4 bases, with 5 bases left in between. Germline loops: CDR1 SGHAT, CDR2 FQNNGV. The CDR3 is 12 amino acids.